Described below is a single TCR beta chain sequence and its context. Possible read error: a much larger clone is one base away. TCRdb ran MiXCR on the RT-PCR reads and lists one entry per CDR3 protein. The data show roughly 960,000 distinct CDR3 sequences, 15% to 20% seen once. The data stem from a study of patients and donors after allogeneic stem cell transplantation. The CDR3 runs to 15 residues. Trimming cost V 0 bases and J 0 bases, with 4 bases left between them. The sequence derives from a human donor who was either an allogeneic HSCT recipient or a stem cell or donor lymphocyte infusion donor (not recorded which). It is not recorded whose cells these are; they may come from a transplant donor. The chain is built from TRBV5-7 and TRBJ2-6; D uncertain. TRBV5-7 is noted as an ORF with a role that remains uncertain. Input material: blood, either unsorted or a sorted T cell fraction (not recorded which). Here the CDR3 reads CASSLEDSGANVLTF. The CDR3 DNA sequence: TGTGCCAGCAGCTTGGAGGACTCTGGGGCCAACGTCCTGACTTTC.